Listed here is a single T cell receptor beta chain. Generated by immunoSEQ multiplex PCR, the TCRdb table keeps only in-frame clones and is missing some. The sample includes about 93,000 clones, approximately 92% seen only once; the top ten take about 2%. Trimming removed 1 base from V and 6 bases from J; junction bases left unmatched: 6. Germline CDR1 and CDR2: MNHNY and SVGAGI (reference sequence). CDR3 length: 15 residues. These data originate in a study of T cell changes during pregnancy in multiple sclerosis. The chain is built from TRBV6-6 and TRBJ2-1; 7 bases fit TRBD1. The TCR sequence derives from a female donor with multiple sclerosis, enrolled in a pregnancy study. The source material was peripheral blood, sampled after pregnancy. The CDR3 is CASSYLQGVGNEQFF. The CDR3 coding sequence is TGTGCCAGCAGTTACTTGCAGGGGGTCGGCAATGAGCAGTTCTTC.